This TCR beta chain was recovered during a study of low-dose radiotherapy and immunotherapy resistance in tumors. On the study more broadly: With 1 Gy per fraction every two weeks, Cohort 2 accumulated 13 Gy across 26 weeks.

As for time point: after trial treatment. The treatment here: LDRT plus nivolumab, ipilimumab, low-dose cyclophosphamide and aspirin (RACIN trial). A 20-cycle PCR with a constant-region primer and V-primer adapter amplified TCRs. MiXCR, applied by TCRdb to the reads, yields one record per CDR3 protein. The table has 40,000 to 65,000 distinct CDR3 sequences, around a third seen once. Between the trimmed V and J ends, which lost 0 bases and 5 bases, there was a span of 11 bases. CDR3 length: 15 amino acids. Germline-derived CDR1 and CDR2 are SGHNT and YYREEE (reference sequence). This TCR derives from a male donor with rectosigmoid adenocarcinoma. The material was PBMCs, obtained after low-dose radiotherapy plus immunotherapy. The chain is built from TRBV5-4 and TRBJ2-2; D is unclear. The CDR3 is CASSLAAAGTGELFF. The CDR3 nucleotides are TGTGCCAGCAGCTTGGCGGCAGCCGGAACCGGGGAGCTGTTTTTT.